The 32 T cell receptor beta chains reported below all come from one sample, sequenced in a study of molecular identifiers for immune sequencing clone quantification. TCRdb re-called the PCR reads with MiXCR, one entry per CDR3 protein. The sample has 88,000 or so distinct CDR3 sequences, 20% to 25% seen once. The sequencing sample was made of naive CD8+ T cells from blood, with Jurkat cell RNA spiked in. The subset: FACS-sorted CD8+CD4-CCR7+CD45RA+ naive T cells. These receptors came from a human donor in good health. Some libraries in this study had Jurkat cell RNA spiked in.

There are a few counts of this clonotype. Written as DNA, the CDR3 is TGTGCCAGCAGTCCCCAAGCGGGAGGGCCTGTTGTAGATACGCAGTATTTT. It specifies CASSPQAGGPVVDTQYF. The chain joins TRBV28 to TRBJ2-3; TRBD2 agrees at 10 bases. Germline-derived CDR1 and CDR2 are MDHEN and SYDVKM. This CDR3 has 17 residues. V lost 5 bases, J lost 5 bases, and 13 bases stayed unmatched.

To note about this clonotype: One junction end does not reproduce the germline sequence, and a read error may be involved. CDR3 DNA sequence: TGTGCCAGCGGGGGACAGGGAGGGACCGGGGAGCTGGTTTTT. It specifies CASGGQGGTGELVF. The rearrangement uses TRBV7-9 and TRBJ2-2; 9 bases line up with TRBD1. CDR1 SEHNR and CDR2 FQNEAQ come from the germline V gene (reference sequence). CDR3 length: 14 residues.

This clonotype came up a few times. The chain joins TRBV9 to TRBJ2-5, with TRBD2 identical over 14 bases. Germline loops: CDR1 SGDLS, CDR2 YYNGEE. V lost 3 bases and J lost 5; bases outside the gene matches: 15. CDR3 size: 19 residues. The CDR3 here is CASSASSGLAGVWMETQYF. DNA for the CDR3: TGTGCCAGCAGCGCTTCATCGGGACTAGCGGGAGTGTGGATGGAGACCCAGTACTTC.

This clonotype occurred a few times. The J gene is TRBJ2-2, the V gene TRBV27; a possible D gene is TRBD1 (6 bases). The CDR3 totals 14 residues. Trimming cost V 5 bases and J 2 bases, with 9 bases left between them. Germline loops: CDR1 MNHEY, CDR2 SMNVEV (reference sequence). The CDR3 DNA is TGTGCCAGCAGTCCGGGACAAAACACCGGGGAGCTGTTTTTT. It yields the protein CASSPGQNTGELFF.

The chain joins TRBV12-5 to TRBJ2-5, with TRBD1 matching 10 bases. There are 16 residues in the CDR3. In germline, CDR1 is LGHNT, CDR2 FRNRAP. The junction had 6 bases not matched to a gene; V was cut back by 0 bases and J by 5 bases. The CDR3 sequence: CASGLVGTGDGETQYF. The DNA for the CDR3 is TGTGCTAGTGGTTTGGTCGGGACAGGGGACGGGGAGACCCAGTACTTC. Looking up the rest from reference TRBV12-5 and TRBJ2-5 gives the full variable domain: DARVTQTPRHKVTEMGQEVTMRCQPILGHNTVFWYRQTMMQGLELLAYFRNRAPLDDSGMPKDRFSAEMPDATLATLKIQPSEPRDSAVYFCASGLVGTGDGETQYFGPGTRLLVL.

Worth noting for this clonotype: A much larger clone is a single base away; this may be a read error. This CDR3 fails to terminate in the conserved phenylalanine or tryptophan, so it likely reflects a read error. The chain links TRBV6-5 to TRBJ2-5; 7 bases match TRBD2. CDR1 and CDR2 (germline): MNHEY, SVGAGI. The CDR3 consists of 19 residues. With V trimmed by 5 bases and J by 3 bases, 21 bases remained unmatched. The CDR3 DNA reads TGTGCCAGCAGTACTCACGGGGGGTGGGCAGAGAGTTCTAAAGAGACCCAGTACCTC. This translates into CASSTHGGWAESSKETQYL.

The chain uses TRBV2 and TRBJ1-1; no clear D gene. CDR1 is SNHLY, CDR2 FYNNEI, per germline. The CDR3 totals 11 residues. Trimming pared 8 bases from V and 0 bases from J, leaving 4 bases between. CDR3 residues: CASYMNTEAFF. DNA for the CDR3: TGTGCCAGCTACATGAACACTGAAGCTTTCTTT. The whole variable domain, filled in from reference TRBV2 and TRBJ1-1, reads EPEVTQTPSHQVTQMGQEVILRCVPISNHLYFYWYRQILGQKVEFLVSFYNNEISEKSEIFDDQFSVERPDGSNFTLKIRSTKLEDSAMYFCASYMNTEAFFGQGTRLTVV.

The chain uses TRBV2 and TRBJ2-7; D assignment may be TRBD1 or TRBD2 (6 bases each). The V end lost 11 bases, the J end lost 2 bases, and 13 bases lay between the germline ends. The CDR3 has 12 residues. Germline-derived CDR1 and CDR2 are SNHLY and FYNNEI. CDR3 sequence reads: CAGEGGAYEQYF. CDR3 coding DNA: TGTGCCGGCGAGGGGGGAGCCTACGAGCAGTACTTC. Using reference TRBV2 and TRBJ2-7 for the parts outside the CDR3, the full variable domain is EPEVTQTPSHQVTQMGQEVILRCVPISNHLYFYWYRQILGQKVEFLVSFYNNEISEKSEIFDDQFSVERPDGSNFTLKIRSTKLEDSAMYFCAGEGGAYEQYFGPGTRLTVT.

Remarks on this clonotype: Given a much more abundant clone one base away, this may be a read error. The V gene is TRBV12-3 or TRBV12-4, the J gene TRBJ2-2; D is uncertain. The CDR3 length is 16 residues. V dropped 5 bases and J dropped 4 bases, with 17 bases sitting between them. The CDR3 loop reads CASSNGISLATGELFF. DNA for the CDR3: TGTGCCAGCAGTAATGGGATATCCTTGGCCACCGGGGAGCTGTTTTTT.

In its sample, this clonotype was seen many times. The chain is built from TRBV27 and TRBJ2-7; 7 bases match TRBD2. Germline V gene lookup returns CDR1 MNHEY and CDR2 SMNVEV (reference sequence). The CDR3 totals 14 residues. V shed 4 bases, J shed 3 bases, and the junction held 6 bases outside the gene matches. The CDR3 protein is CASSWAGENYEQYF. The CDR3 DNA sequence: TGTGCCAGCAGTTGGGCGGGGGAAAACTACGAGCAGTACTTC.

This clonotype was detected ten times or more. The chain has TRBV18 and TRBJ2-7; D possibly corresponds to TRBD1 (5 bases). Trimming left V 8 bases short and J 2 bases short, with 10 bases between. This CDR3 is 12 amino acids long. Germline V gene sequence: CDR1 KGHSH, CDR2 LQKENI. CDR3: CASSPGTYEQYF. DNA for the CDR3: TGTGCCAGCAGCCCAGGGACCTACGAGCAGTACTTC.

V usage is TRBV12-3 or TRBV12-4 and J usage is TRBJ2-2, with 12 bases lining up with TRBD2. This CDR3 is 18 amino acids long. V lost 1 base, J lost 4 bases, and 7 bases stayed unmatched. The CDR3 region is CASSLVGTSGSPTGELFF. CDR3 DNA sequence: TGTGCCAGCAGTTTAGTTGGGACTAGCGGGTCCCCCACCGGGGAGCTGTTTTTT.

In this sample, this clonotype turned up many times. The chain carries TRBV7-9 and TRBJ2-1; 10 bases match TRBD2. Germline CDR1 is SEHNR and CDR2 is FQNEAQ (reference sequence). Trimming took 4 bases from V and 4 from J; bases not matched to a gene: 4. The CDR3 covers 15 residues. The CDR3 here is CASSWASGGYNEQFF. The DNA of the CDR3 is TGTGCCAGCAGCTGGGCTAGCGGGGGATACAATGAGCAGTTCTTC.

This clonotype was seen just once. It is likely a read error, because the conserved phenylalanine at the end of the CDR3 is missing. The V call is TRBV14, the J call TRBJ2-2; D is unclear. The V end was cut by 0 bases, the J end by 6 bases, with 11 bases between. Germline lookup yields CDR1 SGHDN and CDR2 FVKESK. There are 15 residues in the CDR3. For the CDR3, the DNA is TGTGCCAGCAGCCAAGATGTCGCCCCGCCCGGGGAGCTGTTTTCT. It encodes CASSQDVAPPGELFS.

Concerning this clonotype: With a much larger clone just one base away, this may be a read error. This likely comes from a read error, as the CDR3 has no conserved phenylalanine or tryptophan at its end. The chain is built from TRBV5-1 and TRBJ1-1, with TRBD1 matching 9 bases. J was trimmed by 4 bases and V by 3 bases; bases with no gene match: 4. The germline CDR1 and CDR2 sequences are SGHRS and YFSETQ. CDR3 size: 14 residues. CDR3 DNA sequence: TGCGCCAGCAGCTCGACAGGGGGTCCCACTGAAGCTTTCTCT. Translation: CASSSTGGPTEAFS.

A remark on this clonotype: This sequence may be a read error, since a much larger clone differs from it by one base. J is TRBJ2-1 and V is TRBV6-6, with D possibly TRBD1 on 6 matching bases. This CDR3 comprises 14 residues. In germline, CDR1 is MNHNY, CDR2 SVGAGI (reference sequence). V was shortened by 4 bases and J by 8 bases, with 15 bases between the two germline ends. CDR3 bases: TGTGCCAGCAGTTTGCTTCTGGGGGCGGATGAGCAGTTCTTC. Residues: CASSLLLGADEQFF.

Of note for this clonotype: A much larger clone lies a single base off, so this may be a read error. The chain carries TRBV5-1 and TRBJ2-2; D may match TRBD1 or TRBD2 (5 bases each). The germline V gene has CDR1 SGHRS and CDR2 YFSETQ. The CDR3 contains 15 residues. CDR3 DNA sequence: TGCGTCAGCAGCCCCGGGACCTCGTCTACTGGGGAGCTGTTTTTT. Its translation: CVSSPGTSSTGELFF.

Comments on this clonotype: A read error may produce the germline difference seen at one junction end. This rearrangement joins TRBV5-1 to TRBJ2-5; D remains ambiguous. There are 17 residues in the CDR3. Germline CDR1 is SGHRS and CDR2 is YFSETQ. CDR3: CACSLVAGTLLQETQYF. CDR3 DNA: TGCGCCTGCAGCTTGGTGGCAGGAACCTTACTCCAAGAGACCCAGTACTTC.

This clonotype has only one observation. One junction end disagrees with the germline gene, perhaps due to a read error. The rearrangement uses TRBV13 and TRBJ1-5; no clear D. The CDR3 has 13 amino acids. Germline CDR1 reads PRHDT; CDR2 reads FYEKMQ (reference sequence). CDR3 coding DNA: TGTGCCAGCAGCCGGGAACGCGATCAGCCCCAGCATTTC. Residues: CASSRERDQPQHF.

Ten or more counts support this clonotype. The V call is TRBV6-6, the J call TRBJ2-1; D gene unclear. This CDR3 has 10 amino acids. The V and J ends lost 6 bases and 9 bases respectively, with 6 bases between them. The germline CDR1 and CDR2 sequences are MNHNY and SVGAGI (reference sequence). The CDR3 nucleotides read TGTGCCAGCAGAAGTAGTGAGCAGTTCTTC. Translated: CASRSSEQFF.

This clonotype has only one observation. Germline and junction disagree at one end, which may indicate a read error. The chain employs TRBV19 and TRBJ2-2; tentatively, D is TRBD2 (6 bases). The length of the CDR3 is 15 residues. CDR1 LNHDA and CDR2 SQIVND come from the germline V gene (reference sequence). The CDR3 loop is CAGSPQAGTPGGLFF. The CDR3 nucleotides read TGTGCCGGTAGTCCCCAGGCGGGGACTCCCGGGGGGCTGTTTTTT.

Remarks on this clonotype: Just one base apart from a much larger clone, this may be a read error. The chain has TRBV19 and TRBJ2-3; 8 nucleotides agree with TRBD2. Trimming took 4 bases from V and 1 from J; bases not matched to a gene: 4. Germline-derived CDR1 and CDR2 are LNHDA and SQIVND (reference sequence). The CDR3 covers 15 residues. CDR3 nucleotide sequence: TGTGCCAGTAGTAAAGCAGCGGGGGGCACAGATACGCAGTATTTT. Translated, it gives CASSKAAGGTDTQYF.

This clonotype was counted many times. This chain uses TRBV12-5 with TRBJ2-3, with D perhaps given as TRBD1 or TRBD2 (5 bases each). Germline CDR1 LGHNT, CDR2 FRNRAP. The CDR3 is 15 amino acids. Trimming stripped 4 bases from V and 0 bases from J, with 11 bases between. For the CDR3, the DNA is TGTGCTAGTGGTTCGAGGGACCCTAGCACAGATACGCAGTATTTT. Translated, it gives CASGSRDPSTDTQYF.

This clonotype was observed many times. J is TRBJ2-3 and V is TRBV4-1; the D is unclear. Germline loops: CDR1 MGHRA, CDR2 YSYEKL. Trimming pared 4 bases from V and 6 bases from J, leaving 11 bases between. This CDR3 contains 13 residues. The CDR3 sequence is CASSPLAADTQYF. The CDR3 nucleotides read TGCGCCAGCAGCCCCTTAGCCGCTGATACGCAGTATTTT.

This clonotype was seen ten or more times. V is TRBV29-1 and J is TRBJ2-3; D unclear. Germline V lookup: CDR1 SQVTM, CDR2 ANQGSEA. CDR3 length equals 12 residues. V gave up 0 bases and J gave up 3 bases, with 4 bases separating them. The CDR3 region is CSVEDFTDTQYF. The DNA for the CDR3 is TGCAGCGTTGAAGACTTTACAGATACGCAGTATTTT.

The J gene is TRBJ2-3, the V gene TRBV7-2; the D is unclear. The germline V gene has CDR1 SGHTA and CDR2 FQGNSA. Trimming took off 0 bases at V and 11 bases at J, with 9 bases between the two ends. The CDR3 has 12 residues. This CDR3 reads CASSLAGPEQYF. The CDR3, as DNA: TGTGCCAGCAGCTTAGCCGGACCTGAGCAGTATTTT.

This clonotype was counted ten times or more. This chain uses TRBV25-1 with TRBJ2-5; weak D call: TRBD1 (6 bases). This CDR3 is 13 amino acids long. V shed 9 bases and J shed 4 bases, with 15 bases lying between them. CDR1 and CDR2 (germline): MGHDK, SYGVNS. CDR3 nucleotides: TGTGCCAGAAATACGTGGGGGCGAGAGACCCAGTACTTC. Amino acids: CARNTWGRETQYF.

Concerning this clonotype itself: One base away lies a much larger clone, so this may be a sequencing read error. The V gene is TRBV11-2, the J gene TRBJ2-7; D is unclear. With 5 bases removed from V and 3 bases from J, the gap between germline ends came to 17 bases. This CDR3 is 15 amino acids long. Germline V gene sequence: CDR1 SGHAT, CDR2 FQNNGV. The CDR3 nucleotides read TGTGCCAGCAGCGAGGTGGTGTCAGGCGGCTACGAGCAGTACTTC. Translated, it gives CASSEVVSGGYEQYF.

There are a few counts of this clonotype. The chain combines TRBV20-1 with TRBJ2-1; 15 nucleotides align to TRBD2. J gave up 8 bases and V 4 bases, and 3 bases lay outside the gene matches. The CDR3 has 14 amino acids. Per germline, CDR1 DFQATT and CDR2 SNEGSKA (reference sequence). The CDR3 DNA is TGCAGTGCTATAGGACTAGCGGGGGGGCATGAGCAGTTCTTC. This gives the protein CSAIGLAGGHEQFF.

To note about this clonotype: A read error is possible here, since a much larger clone lies one base away. This likely comes from a read error, as the CDR3 has no conserved phenylalanine or tryptophan at its end. The J gene is TRBJ2-3, the V gene TRBV7-6; 8 nucleotides match TRBD2. Per the germline V gene, CDR1 is SGHVS and CDR2 is FNYEAQ. Losses at the gene ends were 4 bases for V and 5 bases for J; bases not matched to a gene: 11. CDR3 size: 16 residues. This chain's CDR3 is CASSYSRASGGDTQYL. For the CDR3, the DNA is TGTGCCAGCAGCTATTCCCGGGCGAGCGGGGGAGATACGCAGTATCTT.

The chain combines TRBV24-1 with TRBJ2-3; D could derive from TRBD1 or TRBD2 (5 bases each). This CDR3 has 15 amino acids. V was trimmed by 1 base and J by 0 bases, leaving 7 bases between them. The germline V gene has CDR1 KGHDR and CDR2 SFDVKD. The CDR3 nucleotides are TGTGCCACCAGTGATTTTCGGGACAGCACAGATACGCAGTATTTT. Its protein product is CATSDFRDSTDTQYF.

The CDR3 nucleotides are TGCAGTGCTAGAGAAGTGGGGGCGTATGGCTACACCTTC. Its protein is CSAREVGAYGYTF. The V and J genes are TRBV20-1 and TRBJ1-2; tentative D call: TRBD1 (6 bases). Deletions cut 0 bases from V and 5 bases from J, with 10 bases between. The CDR3 covers 13 residues. Germline V CDR1 and CDR2: DFQATT, SNEGSKA (reference sequence).